Shown below are 18 T cell receptor beta chains from a single sample sequenced in a study of CD8 T cells in ankylosing spondylitis. From the 5' RACE reads, TCRdb called clonotypes with MiXCR, one entry per CDR3 protein. The sample holds 250,000 to 350,000 distinct CDR3 sequences; about 19% are singletons and the top ten take around 7.8%. The source material was blood, either unsorted or a sorted T cell fraction (not recorded which). Receptor source: a male donor with ankylosing spondylitis or in good health (not recorded which).

The chain is built from TRBV5-1 and TRBJ2-2, with TRBD1 matching 7 bases. The length of the CDR3 is 15 residues. V lost 6 bases, J lost 4 bases, and 9 bases stayed unmatched. CDR1 and CDR2 from the germline V gene are SGHRS and YFSETQ. CDR3 nucleotide sequence: TGCGCCAGCAACGACGACAGGGACCCCACCGGGGAGCTGTTTTTT. It yields the protein CASNDDRDPTGELFF.

The table lists this clonotype with a few counts. This rearrangement joins TRBV9 to TRBJ2-5, with 10 bases that match TRBD2. CDR3 length equals 17 residues. Unmatched junction bases numbered 6, after V lost 0 bases and J lost 1 base. The germline V gene encodes CDR1 SGDLS and CDR2 YYNGEE. The CDR3 spells CASSVDVAGGLQETQYF. The CDR3 bases are TGTGCCAGCAGCGTAGATGTAGCGGGGGGCCTCCAAGAGACCCAGTACTTC. The variable domain in full, with the rest retrieved from reference TRBV9 and TRBJ2-5, is DSGVTQTPKHLITATGQRVTLRCSPRSGDLSVYWYQQSLDQGLQFLIQYYNGEERAKGNILERFSAQQFPDLHSELNLSSLELGDSALYFCASSVDVAGGLQETQYFGPGTRLLVL.

The chain has TRBV9 and TRBJ2-2, with TRBD1 as a possible D gene (5 bases). Trimming took 3 bases from V and 4 from J, leaving 10 bases between them. The CDR3 spans 14 residues. Germline CDR1 reads SGDLS; CDR2 reads YYNGEE. CDR3 region: CASSAQGSTGELFF. The CDR3 nucleotides are TGTGCCAGCAGCGCCCAGGGTAGCACCGGGGAGCTGTTTTTT.

The rearrangement links TRBV3-1 to TRBJ1-1; 11 bases are shared with TRBD1. There are 15 residues in the CDR3. The junction had 9 bases not matched to a gene; V was cut back by 2 bases and J by 10 bases. The germline V gene has CDR1 LGHDT and CDR2 YNNKEL (reference sequence). CDR3 nucleotide sequence: TGTGCCAGCAGCCAAACTCCGGGACAGGGGGAGGCAGCTTTCTTT. It specifies CASSQTPGQGEAAFF.

The rearrangement joins TRBV3-1 to TRBJ2-1, with TRBD2 matching over 8 bases. The J segment lost 6 bases and the V segment lost 0 bases, leaving 13 bases of the junction unmatched. There are 18 residues in the CDR3. Germline CDR1 and CDR2: LGHDT and YNNKEL (reference sequence). The CDR3 loop reads CASSQDPGWRGAPNEQFF. CDR3 coding DNA: TGTGCCAGCAGCCAAGACCCTGGCTGGCGGGGGGCCCCCAATGAGCAGTTCTTC.

This clonotype was counted between two and nine times. This chain connects TRBV5-1 to TRBJ2-3, with D perhaps TRBD1 (5 bases). This CDR3 has 12 amino acids. CDR1 is SGHRS and CDR2 is YFSETQ in the germline V gene. Trimming left V 7 bases short and J 4 bases short, with 10 bases between. CDR3 loop: CASQDNADTQYF. CDR3 bases: TGCGCCAGCCAGGACAACGCAGATACGCAGTATTTT.

This clonotype occurred many times. The chain carries TRBV29-1 and TRBJ1-4, with 8 positions matching TRBD1. Trimming at V came to 1 base and at J to 7 bases, leaving 2 bases not matched to a gene. Per the germline V gene, CDR1 is SQVTM and CDR2 is ANQGSEA. The CDR3 consists of 13 residues. CDR3 DNA sequence: TGCAGCGTTGAAGGGACAGGGCTTGAAAAACTGTTTTTT. Translation gives CSVEGTGLEKLFF.

This clonotype was seen repeatedly, ten times or more. The chain uses TRBV5-1 and TRBJ2-5, with a possible D match to TRBD1 (5 bases). Trimming stripped 4 bases from V and 2 bases from J, with 18 bases between. Germline V gene lookup returns CDR1 SGHRS and CDR2 YFSETQ. This CDR3 is built from 16 residues. For the CDR3, the DNA is TGCGCCAGCAGCCCCGAACTCTGGACACAACAAGAGACCCAGTACTTC. As protein: CASSPELWTQQETQYF.

This clonotype came up a few times. The chain is built from TRBV7-8 and TRBJ1-1, with 8 bases matching TRBD1. This CDR3 comprises 14 residues. J was trimmed by 5 bases and V by 5 bases; bases with no gene match: 7. Germline CDR1 and CDR2: SGHVS and FQNEAQ. This CDR3 reads CASSTKRQGTEAFF. In nucleotides, the CDR3 is TGTGCCAGCAGCACCAAACGACAGGGGACTGAAGCTTTCTTT.

V and J are TRBV6-6 and TRBJ1-1, with 9 bases identical to TRBD1. V shed 6 bases, J shed 7 bases, and the junction held 3 bases outside the gene matches. The germline CDR1 and CDR2 sequences are MNHNY and SVGAGI (reference sequence). The CDR3 totals 12 residues. For the CDR3, the DNA is TGTGCCAGCAGAAGACAGGGGGTTGAAGCTTTCTTT. Translation: CASRRQGVEAFF.

The chain uses TRBV5-1 and TRBJ2-3, with TRBD1 matching over 9 bases. V lost 2 bases, J lost 6 bases, and 7 bases stayed unmatched. The CDR3 covers 15 residues. The germline V gene encodes CDR1 SGHRS and CDR2 YFSETQ. The CDR3 sequence is CASSFGDRDVDTQYF. The CDR3 coding sequence is TGCGCCAGCAGCTTCGGGGACAGGGATGTGGATACGCAGTATTTT.

V gene TRBV20-1 combines with J gene TRBJ2-3; 12 bases line up with TRBD2. V was clipped by 0 bases and J by 7 bases; unmatched bases: 11. The CDR3 is made up of 17 amino acids. CDR1 is DFQATT and CDR2 is SNEGSKA in the germline V gene (reference sequence). The CDR3 sequence: CSARDLGLAGGLYTQYF. For the CDR3, the DNA is TGCAGTGCTAGAGATTTAGGGCTAGCGGGGGGGCTGTATACGCAGTATTTT.

The sample holds one count of this clonotype. A much larger clonotype is one base distant, so this may be a read error. The chain employs TRBV5-1 and TRBJ2-1; the D is unclear. V gave up 6 bases and J gave up 6 bases, with 19 bases separating them. This CDR3 contains 15 residues. Germline lookup yields CDR1 SGHRS and CDR2 YFSETQ. The CDR3 spells CASILTAFLANEQFF. DNA of the CDR3: TGCGCCAGCATCCTGACTGCATTCTTAGCCAATGAGCAGTTCTTC.

The chain uses TRBV20-1 and TRBJ2-7; TRBD2 might be the D (5 bases). CDR3 length: 15 residues. The germline CDR1 and CDR2 sequences are DFQATT and SNEGSKA (reference sequence). The DNA for the CDR3 is TGCTTTGCTAGACCTCTCCTAGGAGGAGGCTACGAGCAGTACGTC. It is translated as CFARPLLGGGYEQYV.

This chain links TRBV7-2 with TRBJ1-2, with TRBD1 matching over 10 bases. The CDR3 totals 15 residues. Germline trimming cut 4 bases from V and 3 bases from J; bases unmatched to any gene: 5. Per the germline V gene, CDR1 is SGHTA and CDR2 is FQGNSA. CDR3 coding DNA: TGTGCCAGCAGCTCCAACGACAGGGGGCACTATGGCTACACCTTC. It codes for CASSSNDRGHYGYTF.

The chain is built from TRBV29-1 and TRBJ1-1; D not resolved. CDR3 length: 11 amino acids. From germline, CDR1 is SQVTM and CDR2 ANQGSEA. Trimming shortened V by 3 bases and J by 9 bases, and 11 bases separated the two germline ends. CDR3: CSVDLNGKAFF. The CDR3 DNA reads as TGCAGCGTTGACCTCAATGGGAAAGCTTTCTTT.

This clonotype was counted a few times. The gene calls are TRBV20-1 and TRBJ1-5; D call uncertain. Trimming stripped 7 bases from V and 3 bases from J, with 1 base between. The germline V gene has CDR1 DFQATT and CDR2 SNEGSKA (reference sequence). This CDR3 comprises 9 residues. CDR3 nucleotides: TGCAGTGTCAATCAGCCCCAGCATTTT. The encoded protein is CSVNQPQHF.

This chain connects TRBV11-2 to TRBJ2-7; D ambiguous. V lost 1 base to trimming and J lost 4 bases, with 14 bases between them. CDR3 length: 15 amino acids. Germline CDR1 and CDR2: SGHAT and FQNNGV. CDR3 coding DNA: TGTGCCAGCAGCTTAGGAAGTCGCGTGGGGTACGAGCAGTACGTC. Its protein product is CASSLGSRVGYEQYV.